Below are 27 T cell receptor beta chains sequenced from a single sample in a study of cytomegalovirus exposure and HLA in healthy donors. Primers included in the PCR were 60 Vbeta and 13 Jbeta primers. Measured with immunoSEQ multiplex PCR; TCRdb has only the in-frame clones, and not every one. The data hold around 150,000 clones, with around 80% observed a single time. The source material was PBMCs. These TCRs come from a woman aged 35 to 49 in good health and CMV-seronegative.

V gene TRBV11-3 combines with J gene TRBJ1-2; D not resolved. Germline CDR1 reads SGHNT; CDR2 reads YENEEA. The CDR3 runs 12 residues. Trimming left V 4 bases short and J 8 bases short, with 11 bases between. The CDR3 here is CASSYLGRGYTF. In DNA form, the CDR3 reads TGTGCCAGCAGCTATCTGGGCAGAGGCTACACCTTC.

The genes are TRBV11-3 and TRBJ1-6; 8 bases align to TRBD1. Per the germline V gene, CDR1 is SGHNT and CDR2 is YENEEA. There are 15 residues in the CDR3. V dropped 1 base and J dropped 7; count of bases not matched to a gene: 3. CDR3 nucleotides: TGTGCCAGCAGCTTAGGCGCAGGGGGCAATTCACCCCTCCACTTT. Its translation is CASSLGAGGNSPLHF.

This chain uses TRBV2 with TRBJ1-1; 8 bases agree with TRBD1. The V segment lost 8 bases and the J segment 5 bases; nucleotides outside the gene matches: 7. There are 13 residues in the CDR3. Germline-derived CDR1 and CDR2 are SNHLY and FYNNEI. CDR3 DNA sequence: TGTGCCAGCTGTCGACAGGGGATTACTGAAGCTTTCTTT. This encodes CASCRQGITEAFF. The full variable domain, completed using reference TRBV2 and TRBJ1-1, is EPEVTQTPSHQVTQMGQEVILRCVPISNHLYFYWYRQILGQKVEFLVSFYNNEISEKSEIFDDQFSVERPDGSNFTLKIRSTKLEDSAMYFCASCRQGITEAFFGQGTRLTVV.

The chain is built from TRBV7-9 and TRBJ1-1, with 9 bases fitting TRBD1. The length of the CDR3 is 18 residues. In germline, CDR1 is SEHNR, CDR2 FQNEAQ (reference sequence). J gave up 2 bases and V 5 bases, and 15 bases lay outside the gene matches. CDR3: CASSLRATGGPPNTEAFF. CDR3 DNA sequence: TGTGCCAGCAGCCTCCGGGCGACAGGGGGACCTCCTAACACTGAAGCTTTCTTT.

This clone was detected a few times. The V call is TRBV29-1, the J call TRBJ2-7, with 9 bases fitting TRBD1. Germline V lookup: CDR1 SQVTM, CDR2 ANQGSEA. The CDR3 is made up of 14 amino acids. V dropped 1 base and J dropped 1; count of bases not matched to a gene: 2. As DNA, the CDR3 is TGCAGCGTTGAAGGGGGACAGGGTTCCTACGAGCAGTACTTC. It specifies CSVEGGQGSYEQYF.

The chain has TRBV11-1 and TRBJ2-3; D might be TRBD2 (6 bases). The CDR3 has 15 residues. Trimming removed 3 bases at V and 0 bases at J, with 10 bases between. The germline CDR1 and CDR2 sequences are SGHAT and FQDESV (reference sequence). Here the CDR3 reads CASSFEGTSTDTQYF. The CDR3 nucleotides read TGTGCCAGCAGCTTTGAGGGGACTAGCACAGATACGCAGTATTTT.

The chain carries TRBV7-9 and TRBJ2-3; TRBD2 aligns across 12 bases. The germline CDR1 and CDR2 sequences are SEHNR and FQNEAQ (reference sequence). The CDR3 totals 17 residues. V gave up 4 bases and J gave up 1 base; unmatched junction bases: 6. CDR3 sequence (DNA): TGTGCCAGCAGCTCTCTAGCGGGAGGGCGAGGCACAGATACGCAGTATTTT. It codes for CASSSLAGGRGTDTQYF.

The V and J genes are TRBV30 and TRBJ2-1, with D maybe TRBD2 (5 bases). The CDR3 contains 10 residues. Germline V gives CDR1 GTSNPN, CDR2 SVGIG (reference sequence). V gave up 3 bases and J gave up 9 bases, with 6 bases separating them. The CDR3 sequence: CAWSRGEQFF. The CDR3 DNA sequence: TGTGCCTGGAGCCGGGGTGAGCAGTTCTTC. Variable domain in full (rest from reference TRBV30 and TRBJ2-1): SQTIHQWPATLVQPVGSPLSLECTVEGTSNPNLYWYRQAAGRGLQLLFYSVGIGQISSEVPQNLSASRPQDRQFILSSKKLLLSDSGFYLCAWSRGEQFFGPGTRLTVL.

The rearrangement joins TRBV9 to TRBJ2-7, with 7 nucleotides matching TRBD1. Germline-derived CDR1 and CDR2 are SGDLS and YYNGEE. This CDR3 has 14 amino acids. J was trimmed by 3 bases and V by 4 bases; bases with no gene match: 7. The CDR3 bases are TGTGCCAGCAGCCCGCGGACAGGTTTCTACGAGCAGTACTTC. This codes for CASSPRTGFYEQYF.

The genes are TRBV19 and TRBJ2-7; maybe TRBD2 (5 bases). The V gene lost 3 bases and the J gene lost 1 base, with 16 bases spanning the gap. The germline V gene encodes CDR1 LNHDA and CDR2 SQIVND (reference sequence). This CDR3 is 16 amino acids long. The CDR3 protein is CASSMATRRGSYEQYF. The CDR3 DNA is TGTGCCAGTAGTATGGCTACACGTCGGGGTTCCTACGAGCAGTACTTC.

The V gene is TRBV9, the J gene TRBJ2-7; maybe TRBD2 (5 bases). The germline V gene has CDR1 SGDLS and CDR2 YYNGEE. Trimming removed 1 base from V and 0 bases from J, with 8 bases in between. This CDR3 contains 14 residues. The CDR3 reads CASSVWESSYEQYF. CDR3 DNA: TGTGCCAGCAGCGTATGGGAGAGCTCCTACGAGCAGTACTTC.

The chain joins TRBV7-9 to TRBJ2-5, with 8 positions matching TRBD1. The J segment lost 7 bases and the V segment lost 4 bases, leaving 17 bases of the junction unmatched. The germline CDR1 and CDR2 sequences are SEHNR and FQNEAQ (reference sequence). The CDR3 contains 17 residues. CDR3 sequence: CASSSPLMTGVTGTQYF. The CDR3 DNA reads as TGTGCCAGCAGCTCCCCCCTGATGACAGGGGTCACGGGGACCCAGTACTTC. The variable domain in full, completed from reference TRBV7-9 and TRBJ2-5, reads DTGVSQNPRHKITKRGQNVTFRCDPISEHNRLYWYRQTLGQGPEFLTYFQNEAQLEKSRLLSDRFSAERPKGSFSTLEIQRTEQGDSAMYLCASSSPLMTGVTGTQYFGPGTRLLVL.

The chain carries TRBV28 and TRBJ1-4; D may be TRBD1 (5 bases). V gave up 6 bases and J gave up 4 bases, with 15 bases separating them. Germline-derived CDR1 and CDR2 are MDHEN and SYDVKM. The CDR3 is made up of 15 amino acids. The CDR3 reads CASSPLGRDNEKLFF. DNA of the CDR3: TGTGCCAGCAGCCCCTTGGGCAGGGATAATGAAAAACTGTTTTTT.

This clone was picked up one time. This chain uses TRBV2 with TRBJ2-7; 8 positions agree with TRBD1. With V trimmed by 5 bases and J by 5 bases, 8 bases remained unmatched. This CDR3 is built from 14 residues. The germline V gene encodes CDR1 SNHLY and CDR2 FYNNEI. The chain's CDR3 is CASSPGQGVDEQYF. DNA of the CDR3: TGTGCCAGCAGTCCTGGACAGGGTGTCGACGAGCAGTACTTC.

The V gene is TRBV2, the J gene TRBJ2-7, with 8 bases that match TRBD2. There are 17 residues in the CDR3. V dropped 4 bases and J dropped 5; count of bases not matched to a gene: 16. Germline V CDR1 and CDR2: SNHLY, FYNNEI. The CDR3 nucleotides are TGTGCCAGCAGTGGCCGGGGCTCTTGGCGGGGGGCCGACGAGCAGTACTTC. It specifies CASSGRGSWRGADEQYF.

The chain combines TRBV6-5 with TRBJ2-7, with D tentatively TRBD1 (5 bases). The CDR3 runs to 14 residues. V was trimmed by 0 bases and J by 9 bases, leaving 15 bases between them. The germline V gene encodes CDR1 MNHEY and CDR2 SVGAGI. CDR3 sequence reads: CASSYSGPGIGQYF. In DNA form, the CDR3 reads TGTGCCAGCAGTTACTCTGGGCCAGGGATCGGGCAGTACTTC.

This clone is a singleton in its sample. The chain employs TRBV2 and TRBJ2-5, with a weak D call TRBD2 (5 bases). Trimming took 7 bases from V and 11 from J, leaving 14 bases between them. The CDR3 is made up of 11 amino acids. CDR1 SNHLY and CDR2 FYNNEI come from the germline V gene. CDR3: CASILAEEQYF. CDR3 DNA sequence: TGTGCCAGCATTCTGGCGGAGGAGCAGTACTTC.

V gene TRBV27 combines with J gene TRBJ1-1; no reliable D call. The germline V gene has CDR1 MNHEY and CDR2 SMNVEV (reference sequence). The CDR3 runs to 13 residues. Trimming removed 2 bases at V and 11 bases at J, with 15 bases between. CDR3 nucleotides: TGTGCCAGCAGTTTAAGTGGGAGGGCCGATGCTTTCTTT. Its translation: CASSLSGRADAFF.

The chain joins TRBV6-5 to TRBJ2-3; 10 positions match TRBD2. J gave up 5 bases and V 8 bases, and 4 bases lay outside the gene matches. In germline, CDR1 is MNHEY, CDR2 SVGAGI. The CDR3 sequence is 13 residues long. This CDR3 is CASHPSGGDTQYF. The CDR3 region has the DNA TGTGCCAGCCATCCTAGCGGGGGAGATACGCAGTATTTT.

The CDR3 DNA follows: TGTGCCAGCAACCCCCCAGGGAAGGAGCTGTTTTTT. Translating gives CASNPPGKELFF. V gene TRBV28 combines with J gene TRBJ2-2; D is perhaps TRBD1 (5 bases). The CDR3 has 12 amino acids. The germline V gene has CDR1 MDHEN and CDR2 SYDVKM. V was cut by 7 bases and J by 10 bases, with 13 bases left in between.

Comments on this clone: The junction shows a germline mismatch at one end, possibly a read error. The rearrangement uses TRBV6-6 and TRBJ2-4; 10 bases line up with TRBD2. CDR1 and CDR2 from the germline V gene are MNHNY and SVGAGI (reference sequence). The CDR3 runs to 14 residues. In DNA, the CDR3 is TGTGCCAGCAGTATAGCGGGAGGCGAAAACAGTCAGTACTTC. It codes for CASSIAGGENSQYF.

In its sample, this clone was seen a few times. This chain links TRBV2 with TRBJ2-6; TRBD1 is a possible D gene (5 bases). V lost 4 bases and J 0 bases, leaving 7 bases between the germline ends. Per germline, CDR1 SNHLY and CDR2 FYNNEI. This CDR3 is 15 amino acids long. The CDR3 region has the DNA TGTGCCAGCAGTGGAGACAGCTCTGGGGCCAACGTCCTGACTTTC. It specifies CASSGDSSGANVLTF.

The V call is TRBV4-2, the J call TRBJ2-2; the match to TRBD1 covers 7 bases. The CDR3 is 15 residues long. Germline CDR1 and CDR2: LGHNA and YNFKEQ. The V and J ends lost 4 bases and 3 bases, in that order; junction bases with no gene match: 5. In DNA, the CDR3 is TGTGCCAGCAGCCCCGACAGGGTGGACACCGGGGAGCTGTTTTTT. Its translation: CASSPDRVDTGELFF.

In its sample, this clone was seen a few times. The rearrangement uses TRBV6-4 and TRBJ1-2; 8 nucleotides agree with TRBD1. CDR1 MRHNA and CDR2 SNTAGT come from the germline V gene. The CDR3 has 14 residues. V shed 2 bases and J 8 bases; nucleotides not matched to a gene: 7. The CDR3, as DNA: TGTGCCAGCAGTGACCGGACAGGGTCGCAAGGCTACACCTTC. Its translation is CASSDRTGSQGYTF.

The CDR3 sequence: CASSLSSSRETQYF. CDR3 bases: TGTGCCAGCAGTTTATCGTCCAGCAGGGAGACCCAGTACTTC. The rearrangement joins TRBV28 to TRBJ2-5; D uncertain. The CDR3 is 14 amino acids. In germline, CDR1 is MDHEN, CDR2 SYDVKM. Between the trimmed V and J ends, which lost 1 base and 5 bases, there was a span of 11 bases.

Worth noting for this clone: The junction and the germline gene differ at one end; a read error may be behind it. The chain employs TRBV7-9 and TRBJ2-3; D ambiguous. The CDR3 has 14 amino acids. Germline CDR1 SEHNR, CDR2 FQNEAQ (reference sequence). The CDR3 reads CASSSYTITNTQYF. The CDR3 bases are TGTGCCAGCAGCTCGTACACGATCACAAATACGCAGTATTTT. The full variable domain, its missing parts supplied by reference TRBV7-9 and TRBJ2-3, is DTGVSQNPRHKITKRGQNVTFRCDPISEHNRLYWYRQTLGQGPEFLTYFQNEAQLEKSRLLSDRFSAERPKGSFSTLEIQRTEQGDSAMYLCASSSYTITNTQYFGPGTRLTVL.

Of note for this clone: This same CDR3 is encoded by further DNA sequences in the sample. J is TRBJ2-7 and V is TRBV5-1, with 7 nucleotides matching TRBD2. The ends lost 2 bases at V and 3 bases at J; junction bases unmatched: 2. The germline gives CDR1 SGHRS, CDR2 YFSETQ. The CDR3 is 13 residues long. CDR3 bases: TGCGCCAGCAGCTTCGGCGGGAGCTACGAGCAGTACTTC. This codes for CASSFGGSYEQYF. Variable domain in full (rest from reference TRBV5-1 and TRBJ2-7): KAGVTQTPRYLIKTRGQQVTLSCSPISGHRSVSWYQQTPGQGLQFLFEYFSETQRNKGNFPGRFSGRQFSNSRSEMNVSTLELGDSALYLCASSFGGSYEQYFGPGTRLTVT.